This T cell receptor (beta chain) stems from a study of shared clonotypes between healthy human individuals (dated by TCRdb to 2018 to 2020). Notes on the research overall: The cohort comprised two women and a few men aged 18 to 49 years. For each donor, CD4 naive and CD4 memory were each given three plates, CD8 naive was given two plates, and CD8 memory was given one plate. Blood TCR repertoires of roughly five healthy adults were deeply sequenced to estimate repertoire size and the extent of clonotype sharing between individuals. To increase sequencing depth and limit assay-specific biases, different laboratories used diverse techniques to prepare libraries and sequence TCR repertoires. Per donor, leukapheresis produced somewhere between about 0.9 and 9 billion PBMCs. Study-wide findings and limitations: Only blood was sampled, and tissue TCR repertoires likely differ from those in blood. About 5% of naive CD4, around 3.6% of naive CD8, 2.3% of memory CD4, and around 0.4% of memory CD8 clonotypes were shared across several donors. Naive subsets generally had larger estimated clonotype richness than memory subsets. Higher generation probabilities were observed for clonotypes shared by all four sorted-subset donors than for non-shared clonotypes. Pairwise subsampling indicated that sequencing depth was expected to affect the degree of clonotype sharing among donors. Even with the large sequencing depth, rarefaction of the sorted-subset datasets indicated that sequencing was incomplete. Because the study included only a small number of donors, the genetic and exposure-history diversity represented was limited.

The germline V gene provides CDR1 MRHNA and CDR2 SNTAGT. V loses 6 bases of germline sequence and J loses 2 bases, and the interval between the two ends is 9 bases. From cysteine to phenylalanine, the CDR3 is 13 amino acids long. The DNA shown is the 39-base CDR3, in frame from base 1. Comment on this clone: What antigen it recognizes has not been identified. The sample holds no much larger clone one base away, and base qualities are not on file.

Healthy HIV-negative adults with no recently reported acute infections or vaccinations were included as donors. All donors were Caucasian adults living in Nashville, Tennessee, USA. CD4+ T cells were enriched by magnetic negative selection; naive cells were then positively selected on CD45RA, and the negative fraction formed the memory subset. After blood collection by leukapheresis, PBMCs were isolated using Ficoll-Histopaque density gradient centrifugation and then cryopreserved in the vapor phase of liquid nitrogen. Analytical flow cytometry was used to check the purity and quantity of each magnetically sorted T cell population. Genomic DNA was isolated from every sorted fraction and measured by UV absorbance on a Nanodrop 2000c. TCR CDR3 regions were amplified from genomic DNA by multiplex PCR using the deep immunoSEQ assay. For each cell subset, the extracted genomic DNA was distributed evenly across all wells of several immunoSEQ 96-well plates, and each plate served as one replicate. For sorted subsets, approximately 200 ng of genomic DNA, equivalent to some 30,000 T cell genomes, went into each replicate PCR. The purified libraries were quantified using a Qubit 3.0 fluorometer, sized with a Bioanalyzer 2100, and then quantified again using the KAPA Library Quantification kit. Every immunoSEQ 96-well plate was sequenced on a separate single-read 150-cycle Illumina NextSeq 550 flow cell. The paper's processing steps were these. The immunoSEQ output contained only junctional sequences without quality scores, so filtering could not match that applied to full-length reads. Sequences were annotated with PyIR, a Python wrapper for IgBLAST v1.9, using IMGT germline references to assign V/J genes and CDR3. Reads were removed for weak V/J assignments (E-value above 1e-6), missing CDR3, stop codons, out-of-frame junctions, or ambiguous translated residues. V3J clonotypes were defined as sequences sharing the same inferred V gene, J gene, and CDR3 amino acid sequence. Percentage overlap between repertoires was calculated by dividing the number of shared unique clonotypes by the size of the smaller repertoire. RTK rarefaction, the Chao1 estimator, and Recon v2.1 estimates of unobserved clonotypes were used to assess repertoire richness. Generation probabilities were computed with OLGA for all TCRbeta clonotypes obtained by the gDNA method from a few donors. In its TCRdb copy, this immuneACCESS table keeps in-frame sequences only and misses some clones. Where compared with another copy, unresolved V genes explain less than half of these, and the others have no known cause. V and J calls plus clone size are reproduced from that table; the DNA served to infer D and trimming. The table for this sample lists about 1.5 million clones; nearly 99% of them were counted only once. The ten largest clonotypes hold approximately 0.44% of the sample.

Sequencing used naive CD4+ T cells sorted from blood. What the cell subset or site label conveys for this sample: CD45RA+ positively selected. This receptor was identified in a man in his thirties or forties in good health. The rearrangement combines TRBV6-4 with TRBJ2-3; a weak D assignment points to TRBD1 (5 bases agree). In nucleotide form, the sequence is TGTGCCAGCAGCGCAGGGTTCACAGATACGCAGTATTTT. Translated, it reads CASSAGFTDTQYF.